What follows is one T cell receptor beta chain and its context. Using unique molecular identifiers, the investigators prepared the TCRbeta library. A single record per CDR3 protein comes from TCRdb applying MiXCR to the PCR reads. Counted here are some 550,000 distinct CDR3 sequences, roughly 18% occurring once; the ten biggest clones make up 3.3%. The data were obtained in a study of T-cell reconstitution after alpha-beta-depleted transplantation in children. Germline lookup yields CDR1 SGHTA and CDR2 FQGNSA. CDR3 size: 21 residues. The trim removed 5 bases at V and 2 bases at J, leaving 21 bases unmatched.

Sequenced here: PBMCs from the stem cell graft donor, sampled from the stem cell graft. The TCR comes from a human donor who donated a stem cell graft to a child with acute lymphoblastic leukemia. The chain couples TRBV7-2 to TRBJ2-3; 11 bases are a match to TRBD2. CDR3 sequence reads: CASSRNFAPSGRTEVTDTQYF. The CDR3 bases are TGTGCCAGCAGCCGCAACTTTGCCCCTAGCGGGAGGACCGAAGTCACAGATACGCAGTATTTT.